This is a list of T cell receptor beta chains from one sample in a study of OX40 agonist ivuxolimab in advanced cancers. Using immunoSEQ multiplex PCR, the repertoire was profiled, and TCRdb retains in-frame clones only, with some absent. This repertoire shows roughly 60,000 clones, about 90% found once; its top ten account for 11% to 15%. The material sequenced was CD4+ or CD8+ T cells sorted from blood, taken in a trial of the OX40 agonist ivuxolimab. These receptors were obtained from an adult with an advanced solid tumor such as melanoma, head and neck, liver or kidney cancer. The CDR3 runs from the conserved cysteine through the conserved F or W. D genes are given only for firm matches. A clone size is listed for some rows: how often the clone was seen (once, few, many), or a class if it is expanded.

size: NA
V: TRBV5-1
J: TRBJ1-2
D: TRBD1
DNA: TGCGCCAGCAGCTTTTCAGGGGGCCTTGGCTATGGCTACACCTTC
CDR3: CASSFSGGLGYGYTF

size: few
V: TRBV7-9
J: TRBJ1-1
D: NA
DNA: TGTGCCAGCAGCTTGGCCTCTCAGCGGCCTGAAGCTTTCTTT
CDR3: CASSLASQRPEAFF

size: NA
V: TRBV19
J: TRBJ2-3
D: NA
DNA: TGTGCCACCTCTAGTTGGTCTGCTATCACAGATACGCAGTATTTT
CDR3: CATSSWSAITDTQYF

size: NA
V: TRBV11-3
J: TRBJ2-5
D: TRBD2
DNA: TGTGCCAGCAGCCTGAGCGGGAGGGCCTGGGAGACCCAGTACTTC
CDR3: CASSLSGRAWETQYF

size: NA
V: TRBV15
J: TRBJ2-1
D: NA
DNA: TGTGCCACCACCTTGGGGAAAGAATTAGGTGAGCAGTTCTTC
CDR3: CATTLGKELGEQFF

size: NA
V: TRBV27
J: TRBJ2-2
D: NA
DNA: TGTGCCAGCAGCCATACAGGACTACGCACCGGGGAGCTGTTTTTT
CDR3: CASSHTGLRTGELFF

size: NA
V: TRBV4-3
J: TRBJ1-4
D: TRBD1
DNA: TGCGCCAGCAGCCAAGACTTGACAGGGGCCGAAAAACTGTTTTTT
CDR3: CASSQDLTGAEKLFF

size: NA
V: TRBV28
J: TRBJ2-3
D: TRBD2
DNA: TGTGCCAGCAGTACCGGACTAGCGGCAGGTACGCAGTATTTT
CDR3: CASSTGLAAGTQYF

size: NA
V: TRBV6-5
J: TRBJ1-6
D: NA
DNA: TGTGCCAGCAGTTACGAGGGGTATTCACCCCTCCACTTT
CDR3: CASSYEGYSPLHF

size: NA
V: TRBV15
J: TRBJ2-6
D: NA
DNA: TGTGCCACCAGCAGAGATCGGGTGGGCGGGGCCAACGTCCTGACTTTC
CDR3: CATSRDRVGGANVLTF

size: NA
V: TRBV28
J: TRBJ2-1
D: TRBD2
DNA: TGTGCCAGCAGGCGACAGGGAGCGGGAGGAGGTGAGCAGTTCTTC
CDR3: CASRRQGAGGGEQFF

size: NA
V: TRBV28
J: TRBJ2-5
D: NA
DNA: TGTGCCAGCAGTTTACGGCGGGACACCGAGACCCAGTACTTC
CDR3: CASSLRRDTETQYF

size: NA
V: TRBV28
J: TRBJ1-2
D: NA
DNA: TGTGCCAGCAGTTTTTCGGGGGCCTTTGGCTACACCTTC
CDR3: CASSFSGAFGYTF

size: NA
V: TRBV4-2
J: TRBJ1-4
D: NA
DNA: TGTGCCAGCAGCCAAGTTGGTCAGAATGAAAAACTGTTTTTT
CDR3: CASSQVGQNEKLFF

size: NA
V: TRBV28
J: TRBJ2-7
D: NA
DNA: TGTGCCAGCAGTCCCCTCTCTGGGGGCCAGCAGTACTTC
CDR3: CASSPLSGGQQYF

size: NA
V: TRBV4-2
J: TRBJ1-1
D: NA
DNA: TGTGCCAGCAGCCAATCCGGGGACAACACTGAAGCTTTCTTT
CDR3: CASSQSGDNTEAFF